The next 31 T cell receptor beta chains were all read from a single sample in a study of blood T cell repertoires in COVID-19. TCRdb's copy holds only in-frame clones and misses some; the assay was immunoSEQ multiplex PCR. The sample lists 140,000 or so clones, about 80% occurring once. The specimen was peripheral blood. All receptors derive from a man between 65 and 79 years old who had recovered from COVID-19.

This clone has just one count. V usage is TRBV5-5 and J usage is TRBJ2-5; D might be TRBD2 (6 bases). Germline loops: CDR1 SGHKS, CDR2 YYEKEE (reference sequence). V lost 4 bases and J lost 2, with 12 bases in between. This CDR3 has 14 amino acids. The CDR3 DNA is TGTGCCAGCAGCCGACGGGGGATACAAGAGACCCAGTACTTC. This codes for CASSRRGIQETQYF.

J is TRBJ1-2 and V is TRBV19; TRBD1 might be the D (6 bases). V gave up 2 bases and J gave up 5 bases, with 18 bases separating them. The CDR3 runs 16 residues. Germline V gives CDR1 LNHDA, CDR2 SQIVND (reference sequence). The CDR3 nucleotides read TGTGCCAGTAGTATAACCACAGGGCCGGATGGATATGGCTACACCTTC. Amino acids: CASSITTGPDGYGYTF.

The V call is TRBV11-2, the J call TRBJ2-5, with D unclear. Between the trimmed V and J ends, which lost 3 bases and 1 base, there was a span of 15 bases. The CDR3 extends over 16 amino acids. The germline V gene has CDR1 SGHAT and CDR2 FQNNGV. The CDR3 nucleotides are TGTGCCAGCAGCTTCGGCAGGCTAAAACTCCAAGAGACCCAGTACTTC. Protein product: CASSFGRLKLQETQYF.

The chain carries TRBV27 and TRBJ2-3, with 12 bases fitting TRBD2. CDR3 size: 15 residues. V shed 3 bases and J 4 bases; nucleotides not matched to a gene: 2. Germline V gives CDR1 MNHEY, CDR2 SMNVEV (reference sequence). CDR3 coding DNA: TGTGCCAGCAGTTTGCTAGCGGGAGGGGCAGATACGCAGTATTTT. This codes for CASSLLAGGADTQYF.

The rearrangement joins TRBV25-1 to TRBJ2-3; D uncertain. Germline V gene data show CDR1 as MGHDK and CDR2 as SYGVNS. The CDR3 runs to 13 residues. Trimming pared 3 bases from V and 4 bases from J, leaving 8 bases between. In nucleotides, the CDR3 is TGTGCCAGCAGTGAGCTGTCGGCAGATACGCAGTATTTT. It codes for CASSELSADTQYF.

As for this clone: Relative to the germline gene, one junction end is altered; a read error may explain this. This sequence joins TRBV6-1 and TRBJ1-3; a possible D gene is TRBD1 (5 bases). The germline V gene has CDR1 MNHNS and CDR2 SASEGT. The CDR3 spans 17 residues. CDR3 in amino acids: CASSEAVRAPSGSTIYF. CDR3 DNA: TGTGCCAGCAGTGAAGCCGTCAGGGCCCCCTCTGGAAGCACCATATATTTT.

The chain employs TRBV7-2 and TRBJ1-2; 9 bases fit TRBD1. CDR1 is SGHTA, CDR2 FQGNSA, per germline. Unmatched junction bases numbered 6, after V lost 5 bases and J lost 2 bases. The CDR3 has 15 residues. The CDR3 sequence: CASSITGGSNYGYTF. As DNA, the CDR3 is TGTGCCAGCAGCATTACAGGGGGCAGCAACTATGGCTACACCTTC.

The chain carries TRBV20-1 and TRBJ2-3, with D hard to call. This CDR3 has 10 amino acids. V lost 5 bases and J lost 5, with 5 bases in between. Germline loops: CDR1 DFQATT, CDR2 SNEGSKA (reference sequence). The CDR3 nucleotides are TGCAGTGCTCCTGTAGATACGCAGTATTTT. Protein product: CSAPVDTQYF.

The rearrangement links TRBV6-5 to TRBJ2-1, with D possibly matching TRBD2 (5 bases). The CDR3 is 14 amino acids. Germline V gives CDR1 MNHEY, CDR2 SVGAGI. The V end lost 8 bases, the J end lost 5 bases, and 16 bases lay between the germline ends. CDR3 sequence reads: CASGLPLQNNEQFF. The CDR3, as DNA: TGTGCCAGCGGACTCCCTCTCCAAAACAATGAGCAGTTCTTC.

This clone has a single count. This rearrangement joins TRBV30 to TRBJ2-7, with 9 bases matching TRBD1. This CDR3 spans 15 amino acids. Germline-derived CDR1 and CDR2 are GTSNPN and SVGIG (reference sequence). J lost 3 bases, V lost 1 base, and 7 bases had no gene match. DNA of the CDR3: TGTGCCTGGAGTGAGGGACAGGGTGGGGGCTACGAGCAGTACTTC. Translated: CAWSEGQGGGYEQYF.

This clone was detected only a few times. The rearrangement links TRBV27 to TRBJ2-1; a weak D match, TRBD1 (6 bases). CDR1 is MNHEY, CDR2 SMNVEV, per germline (reference sequence). Trimming pared 6 bases from V and 5 bases from J, leaving 14 bases between. The CDR3 has 14 residues. CDR3 residues: CASSDRSPHNEQFF. DNA of the CDR3: TGTGCCAGCAGCGACAGGTCCCCCCACAATGAGCAGTTCTTC.

The chain employs TRBV6-6 and TRBJ2-7, with 7 nucleotides matching TRBD2. The CDR3 has 14 amino acids. The V gene's germline CDR1 is MNHNY and CDR2 SVGAGI (reference sequence). V trimming: 6 bases; J trimming: 5 bases; junction bases outside the gene matches: 10. CDR3 sequence reads: CASSPGEGSNEQYF. Here the CDR3 DNA reads TGTGCCAGCAGCCCCGGGGAGGGTAGCAACGAGCAGTACTTC.

The V gene is TRBV4-3, the J gene TRBJ2-1; 9 bases map to TRBD2. The CDR3 length is 17 residues. Germline loops: CDR1 LGHNA, CDR2 YSLEER. J was trimmed by 2 bases and V by 0 bases; bases with no gene match: 5. The CDR3 protein is CASSQDRVAGAYNEQFF. The CDR3 nucleotides are TGCGCCAGCAGCCAAGACCGGGTAGCGGGAGCCTACAATGAGCAGTTCTTC.

V usage is TRBV12-5 and J usage is TRBJ2-1; possibly TRBD2 for D (6 bases). V was trimmed by 5 bases and J by 0 bases, leaving 11 bases between them. This CDR3 comprises 15 residues. The germline gives CDR1 LGHNT, CDR2 FRNRAP. The CDR3 sequence: CASGGGLHSYNEQFF. In nucleotides, the CDR3 is TGTGCTAGTGGTGGGGGACTTCACTCCTACAATGAGCAGTTCTTC.

This clone was counted a few times. The chain couples TRBV7-2 to TRBJ2-1; a possible D gene is TRBD2 (5 bases). Trimming shortened V by 1 base and J by 4 bases, and 11 bases separated the two germline ends. The length of the CDR3 is 15 residues. Per germline, CDR1 SGHTA and CDR2 FQGNSA. The CDR3 protein is CASSLGAATYNEQFF. In nucleotides, the CDR3 is TGTGCCAGCAGCTTAGGAGCGGCCACTTACAATGAGCAGTTCTTC.

The chain is built from TRBV4-1 and TRBJ2-7, with a possible D match to TRBD2 (6 bases). This CDR3 spans 14 amino acids. V gave up 4 bases and J gave up 4 bases, with 14 bases separating them. CDR1 and CDR2 (germline): MGHRA, YSYEKL. The CDR3 here is CASSPIGDSYEQYF. The CDR3 bases are TGCGCCAGCAGCCCCATAGGGGACTCGTACGAGCAGTACTTC.

The chain is built from TRBV5-6 and TRBJ2-3; D unresolved. The CDR3 runs 15 residues. The V gene's germline CDR1 is SGHDT and CDR2 YYEEEE. Trimming took off 0 bases at V and 2 bases at J, with 10 bases between the two ends. This CDR3 reads CASSLGARPTDTQYF. CDR3 bases: TGTGCCAGCAGCTTGGGGGCGAGACCCACAGATACGCAGTATTTT.

The chain is built from TRBV19 and TRBJ2-7; 7 nucleotides align to TRBD2. The CDR3 length is 15 residues. Trimming cost V 7 bases and J 5 bases; bases outside gene matches: 14. In germline, CDR1 is LNHDA, CDR2 SQIVND (reference sequence). The DNA of the CDR3 is TGTGCCAGTAACGCTATGGGGACGGCGGGAGACGAGCAGTACTTC. It encodes CASNAMGTAGDEQYF.

V and J are TRBV5-1 and TRBJ2-2; 7 positions agree with TRBD2. The CDR3 has 15 amino acids. From germline, CDR1 is SGHRS and CDR2 YFSETQ. Germline trimming cut 1 base from V and 6 bases from J; bases unmatched to any gene: 6. CDR3 nucleotides: TGCGCCAGCAGCTTGCGCGGGAGCGGGGCCGGGGAGCTGTTTTTT. This encodes CASSLRGSGAGELFF. Based on the CDR3 plus reference TRBV5-1 and TRBJ2-2, the full variable domain is KAGVTQTPRYLIKTRGQQVTLSCSPISGHRSVSWYQQTPGQGLQFLFEYFSETQRNKGNFPGRFSGRQFSNSRSEMNVSTLELGDSALYLCASSLRGSGAGELFFGEGSRLTVL.

This clone appeared a few times. This rearrangement joins TRBV12-3 or TRBV12-4 to TRBJ2-1; D possibly corresponds to TRBD2 (6 bases). The V end lost 0 bases, the J end lost 14 bases, and 14 bases lay between the germline ends. CDR3 length equals 13 residues. CDR3 sequence (DNA): TGTGCCAGCAGTTTAGCGGTGACTAGATTGAAGTTCTTC. The encoded protein is CASSLAVTRLKFF.

The gene calls are TRBV11-2 and TRBJ2-7, with D possibly TRBD1 on 7 matching bases. This CDR3 has 13 amino acids. Germline CDR1 reads SGHAT; CDR2 reads FQNNGV. The V gene lost 5 bases and the J gene lost 5 bases, with 13 bases spanning the gap. This CDR3 is CASSPWRGHEQYF. The CDR3 DNA reads TGTGCCAGCAGCCCCTGGAGGGGGCACGAGCAGTACTTC.

The chain combines TRBV5-1 with TRBJ2-1, with 12 nucleotides matching TRBD2. The CDR3 sequence is 14 residues long. Germline assignment: CDR1 SGHRS and CDR2 YFSETQ. Trimming at V came to 4 bases and at J to 8 bases, leaving 4 bases not matched to a gene. The CDR3 spells CASSPGLAGYEQFF. CDR3 coding DNA: TGCGCCAGCAGCCCCGGACTAGCGGGGTATGAGCAGTTCTTC.

The chain joins TRBV5-4 to TRBJ2-2; perhaps TRBD1 as D (5 bases). This CDR3 contains 14 residues. Germline-derived CDR1 and CDR2 are SGHNT and YYREEE (reference sequence). Trimming left V 0 bases short and J 6 bases short, with 9 bases between. This chain's CDR3 is CASSLGQIAGELFF. CDR3 coding DNA: TGTGCCAGCAGCTTGGGACAGATCGCCGGGGAGCTGTTTTTT.

This clone occurred once. The V gene is TRBV5-1, the J gene TRBJ2-5, with 9 bases identical to TRBD1. J lost 5 bases, V lost 3 bases, and 11 bases had no gene match. The germline V gene has CDR1 SGHRS and CDR2 YFSETQ. The CDR3 has 16 residues. CDR3 amino acids: CASSSRPGQGGETQYF. As DNA, the CDR3 is TGCGCCAGCAGCTCCCGACCGGGACAGGGAGGGGAGACCCAGTACTTC. The complete variable domain, with remaining parts taken from reference TRBV5-1 and TRBJ2-5, reads KAGVTQTPRYLIKTRGQQVTLSCSPISGHRSVSWYQQTPGQGLQFLFEYFSETQRNKGNFPGRFSGRQFSNSRSEMNVSTLELGDSALYLCASSSRPGQGGETQYFGPGTRLLVL.

The chain recombines TRBV6-2 or TRBV6-3 with TRBJ2-7; TRBD2 aligns across 7 bases. The ends lost 2 bases at V and 5 bases at J; junction bases unmatched: 6. From germline, CDR1 is MNHEY and CDR2 SVGEGT. The length of the CDR3 is 14 residues. The CDR3, as DNA: TGTGCCAGCAGTTACCTGGCACTAGCGAACGAGCAGTACTTC. Encoded protein: CASSYLALANEQYF.

The CDR3 region has the DNA TGTGCCACCAGCAGAGTAGCAGGGTCCTACGAGCAGTACTTC. Residues: CATSRVAGSYEQYF. J is TRBJ2-7 and V is TRBV15, with a tentative D call TRBD1 (5 bases). Germline CDR1 is LNHNV and CDR2 is YYDKDF (reference sequence). V lost 1 base and J 1 base, leaving 8 bases between the germline ends. The CDR3 contains 14 residues.

The chain joins TRBV29-1 to TRBJ1-5; D not resolved. The CDR3 runs 12 residues. Per germline, CDR1 SQVTM and CDR2 ANQGSEA. With 4 bases removed from V and 2 bases from J, the gap between germline ends came to 6 bases. Written as DNA, the CDR3 is TGCAGCGTTGGCGGGGGCAATCAGCCCCAGCATTTT. Residues: CSVGGGNQPQHF.

The V and J genes are TRBV9 and TRBJ2-7; TRBD1 is a possible D gene (7 bases). The V gene's germline CDR1 is SGDLS and CDR2 YYNGEE. Trimming pared 4 bases from V and 3 bases from J, leaving 17 bases between. This CDR3 is 15 amino acids long. This CDR3 reads CASSLTARGDYEQYF. CDR3 in DNA: TGTGCCAGCAGCCTAACGGCCAGGGGGGACTACGAGCAGTACTTC.

The chain is built from TRBV11-2 and TRBJ2-7, with 8 bases matching TRBD2. Trimming cost V 5 bases and J 2 bases; bases outside gene matches: 8. This CDR3 region has 15 residues. Germline loops: CDR1 SGHAT, CDR2 FQNNGV. Written as DNA, the CDR3 is TGTGCCAGCAGCCCGCGGACTAGCAACCCCTACGAGCAGTACTTC. Translation gives CASSPRTSNPYEQYF.

J is TRBJ2-3 and V is TRBV7-3; D possibly corresponds to TRBD1 (5 bases). CDR1 SGHTA and CDR2 FQGTGA come from the germline V gene. Trimming removed 3 bases at V and 6 bases at J, with 16 bases between. The CDR3 consists of 15 residues. DNA for the CDR3: TGTGCCAGCAGCTTGACAGCCGATATCTTGGATACGCAGTATTTT. Translation: CASSLTADILDTQYF. The variable domain in full, completed from reference TRBV7-3 and TRBJ2-3, reads GAGVSQTPSNKVTEKGKYVELRCDPISGHTALYWYRQSLGQGPEFLIYFQGTGAADDSGLPNDRFFAVRPEGSVSTLKIQRTERGDSAVYLCASSLTADILDTQYFGPGTRLTVL.

This chain uses TRBV2 with TRBJ1-1; TRBD1 is a possible D gene (5 bases). The V gene's germline CDR1 is SNHLY and CDR2 FYNNEI. V was shortened by 0 bases and J by 4 bases, with 9 bases between the two germline ends. The CDR3 totals 14 residues. CDR3: CASSEAWTLTEAFF. The DNA of the CDR3 is TGTGCCAGCAGTGAAGCATGGACACTCACTGAAGCTTTCTTT. Variable domain in full (rest from reference TRBV2 and TRBJ1-1): EPEVTQTPSHQVTQMGQEVILRCVPISNHLYFYWYRQILGQKVEFLVSFYNNEISEKSEIFDDQFSVERPDGSNFTLKIRSTKLEDSAMYFCASSEAWTLTEAFFGQGTRLTVV.